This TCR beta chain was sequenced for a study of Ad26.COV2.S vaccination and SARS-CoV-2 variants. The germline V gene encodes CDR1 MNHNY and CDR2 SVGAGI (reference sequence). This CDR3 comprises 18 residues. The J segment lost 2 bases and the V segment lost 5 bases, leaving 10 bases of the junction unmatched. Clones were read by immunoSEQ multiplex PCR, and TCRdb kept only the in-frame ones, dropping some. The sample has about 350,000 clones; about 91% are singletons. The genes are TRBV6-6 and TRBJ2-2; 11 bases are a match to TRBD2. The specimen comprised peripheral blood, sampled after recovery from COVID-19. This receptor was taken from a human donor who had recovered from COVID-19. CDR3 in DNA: TGTGCCAGCAGTCTAGCGGGGGGTAGTCAACTAAACACCGGGGAGCTGTTTTTT. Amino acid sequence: CASSLAGGSQLNTGELFF.